This T cell receptor beta chain is drawn from a study of CD8+ T cells in alopecia areata. Researchers picked out CD4+ and CD8+ T cells from PBMCs by sorting. The authors extracted RNA and reverse transcribed it into cDNA as the sequencing template. TCRdb's table, derived via immunoSEQ multiplex PCR, lists solely in-frame clones and lacks some. The sample includes roughly 150,000 clones, about three fifths of them seen just once. Points from the study as a whole: Lesional tissue from the scalp (especially in alopecia totalis/universalis) showed higher clonality than normal scalp. Sequences from scalp samples also cover resident alphabeta T cells of normal skin. It was less clear whether patients shared TCRs than it was in mice, possibly because of HLA.

The CDR3 sequence is 15 residues long. With 1 base removed from V and 1 base from J, the gap between germline ends came to 10 bases. CDR1 is SQVTM and CDR2 is ANQGSEA in the germline V gene. With respect to this clone: Its antigen is as yet unknown.

This rearrangement joins TRBV29-1 to TRBJ2-2; D remains unclear. Material: CD4+ T cells sorted from blood. This sequence originates from a human donor in good health. The CDR3 coding sequence is TGCAGCGTTGAAGGTCGGCGTGGGAACACCGGGGAGCTGTTTTTT. Its translation is CSVEGRRGNTGELFF.